Following are 24 T cell receptor beta chains from one sample sequenced in a study of T cells in Graves' hyperthyroidism and ophthalmopathy. RNA transcripts provided the source from which TCR beta CDR3 regions were amplified. Primed by the HTBI set, a first-round RT-PCR was run on the TCR CDR3. In TCRdb, the multiplex PCR reads were re-called with MiXCR into one record per CDR3 protein. The data show about 510,000 distinct CDR3 sequences, around 15% seen once. Sequenced material: blood. Receptors originate from a woman aged 35 to 49 with Graves' hyperthyroidism.

This clonotype has ten or more counts. The chain carries TRBV20-1 and TRBJ2-7; TRBD1 aligns across 7 bases. V shed 2 bases and J 7 bases; nucleotides not matched to a gene: 8. CDR1 and CDR2 (germline): DFQATT, SNEGSKA (reference sequence). The CDR3 totals 13 residues. CDR3 in DNA: TGCAGTGCTAGAAAGACAGGGCGCGTGGAGCAGTACTTC. It encodes CSARKTGRVEQYF.

This clonotype was seen ten or more times. The chain recombines TRBV6-1 with TRBJ2-1; 7 bases align to TRBD1. Germline V gene lookup returns CDR1 MNHNS and CDR2 SASEGT. Trimming cost V 6 bases and J 0 bases; bases outside gene matches: 8. CDR3 length equals 16 residues. CDR3 sequence (DNA): TGTGCCAGCAGAGACAGGGTTTCTAGCTCCTACAATGAGCAGTTCTTC. Its protein product is CASRDRVSSSYNEQFF.

This clonotype was detected many times. The rearrangement uses TRBV20-1 and TRBJ2-3; D may be TRBD1 (6 bases). Germline CDR1 is DFQATT and CDR2 is SNEGSKA (reference sequence). CDR3 length equals 15 residues. Trimming removed 0 bases from V and 5 bases from J, with 15 bases in between. The DNA of the CDR3 is TGCAGTGCTAGAGATGCGGTAGGGGGAAAAGATACGCAGTATTTT. Translation: CSARDAVGGKDTQYF.

The chain couples TRBV25-1 to TRBJ2-3; TRBD2 matches at 7 bases. In germline, CDR1 is MGHDK, CDR2 SYGVNS. CDR3 length: 15 residues. J lost 4 bases, V lost 3 bases, and 7 bases had no gene match. CDR3: CASSDGGGSADTQYF. In nucleotides, the CDR3 is TGTGCCAGCAGTGACGGCGGCGGGAGCGCAGATACGCAGTATTTT.

The chain employs TRBV28 and TRBJ2-6; D ambiguous. Germline CDR1 and CDR2: MDHEN and SYDVKM. The CDR3 consists of 12 residues. Trimming removed 8 bases from V and 1 base from J, with 3 bases in between. CDR3 in amino acids: CASFSGANVLTF. CDR3 coding DNA: TGTGCCAGCTTTTCTGGGGCCAACGTCCTGACTTTC.

This clonotype has a count of ten or more. The V and J genes are TRBV6-1 and TRBJ1-6, with 9 bases aligning to TRBD1. CDR1 MNHNS and CDR2 SASEGT come from the germline V gene. The CDR3 is made up of 18 amino acids. V gave up 7 bases and J gave up 14 bases; unmatched junction bases: 24. CDR3 amino acids: CASNDPPPGGTGPHALHF. CDR3 DNA sequence: TGTGCCAGCAATGACCCACCTCCGGGAGGGACAGGGCCCCATGCCCTCCACTTT.

This clonotype has a count of ten or more. The V call is TRBV28, the J call TRBJ1-4; 8 positions match TRBD1. Germline V CDR1 and CDR2: MDHEN, SYDVKM. J was trimmed by 5 bases and V by 7 bases; bases with no gene match: 12. The CDR3 runs 16 residues. CDR3 in amino acids: CASKGQGRSPNEKLFF. The CDR3, as DNA: TGTGCCAGCAAAGGACAGGGAAGATCGCCGAATGAAAAACTGTTTTTT.

This clonotype has ten or more counts. V usage is TRBV30 and J usage is TRBJ1-1; D unclear. The V gene lost 0 bases and the J gene lost 1 base, with 6 bases spanning the gap. This CDR3 region has 13 residues. In germline, CDR1 is GTSNPN, CDR2 SVGIG (reference sequence). The CDR3 DNA follows: TGTGCCTGGAGTGTATCCCCGAACACTGAAGCTTTCTTT. It encodes CAWSVSPNTEAFF. Full variable domain (outside the CDR3, taken from reference TRBV30 and TRBJ1-1): SQTIHQWPATLVQPVGSPLSLECTVEGTSNPNLYWYRQAAGRGLQLLFYSVGIGQISSEVPQNLSASRPQDRQFILSSKKLLLSDSGFYLCAWSVSPNTEAFFGQGTRLTVV.

This clonotype occurred many times. V gene TRBV27 combines with J gene TRBJ1-5; a possible D gene is TRBD1 (5 bases). This CDR3 contains 15 residues. Germline CDR1 and CDR2: MNHEY and SMNVEV (reference sequence). Between the trimmed V and J ends, which lost 8 bases and 1 base, there was a span of 15 bases. The CDR3 DNA reads TGTGCCAGCCGTTATTCGGGGGGGAGCAATCAGCCCCAGCATTTT. It yields the protein CASRYSGGSNQPQHF.

In its sample, this clonotype was seen many times. The V and J genes are TRBV15 and TRBJ1-1; D unclear. CDR1 and CDR2 from the germline V gene are LNHNV and YYDKDF (reference sequence). CDR3 length: 13 amino acids. Trimming pared 0 bases from V and 4 bases from J, leaving 6 bases between. This CDR3 is CATSRDLGTEAFF. CDR3 nucleotides: TGTGCCACCAGCAGAGATCTGGGCACTGAAGCTTTCTTT.

Turning to this clonotype: This may arise from a read error, as a much more abundant clone is one base away. The genes are TRBV28 and TRBJ1-4, with 7 bases fitting TRBD1. Germline CDR1 and CDR2: MDHEN and SYDVKM. Trimming at V came to 10 bases and at J to 3 bases, leaving 5 bases not matched to a gene. This CDR3 region has 13 residues. The CDR3 DNA sequence: TGTGCCAACAGGGGCAGGTCTAATGAAAAACTGTTTTTT. Its translation is CANRGRSNEKLFF. Variable domain in full (rest from reference TRBV28 and TRBJ1-4): DVKVTQSSRYLVKRTGEKVFLECVQDMDHENMFWYRQDPGLGLRLIYFSYDVKMKEKGDIPEGYSVSREKKERFSLILESASTNQTSMYLCANRGRSNEKLFFGSGTQLSVL.

This chain connects TRBV19 to TRBJ2-1; D is unclear. Judging by the DNA end, TRBJ2-7 fits better; the J call may be wrong. Looked up from germline, CDR1 is LNHDA and CDR2 is SQIVND (reference sequence). The CDR3 loop spans 14 amino acids. The chain's CDR3 is CASSDRSLTFEQYF. Written as DNA, the CDR3 is TGTGCCAGTAGTGACCGCAGCCTCACCTTTGAGCAGTACTTC.

This clonotype was seen more than once but under ten times. V is TRBV25-1 and J is TRBJ2-7, with TRBD1 matching over 7 bases. The V and J ends lost 5 bases and 4 bases, in that order; junction bases with no gene match: 8. CDR3 size: 14 residues. Germline V gene lookup returns CDR1 MGHDK and CDR2 SYGVNS. The CDR3 region is CASSRQGRRYEQYF. CDR3 in DNA: TGTGCCAGCAGTAGACAGGGAAGGAGGTACGAGCAGTACTTC.

This clonotype was counted at least ten times. The chain joins TRBV7-2 to TRBJ2-1; 13 nucleotides match TRBD2. Germline values: CDR1 SGHTA, CDR2 FQGNSA. The CDR3 is made up of 16 amino acids. Trimming took 1 base from V and 8 from J; bases not matched to a gene: 5. The CDR3 is CASSLVLAGGPHEQFF. The CDR3 DNA sequence: TGTGCCAGCAGCTTAGTACTAGCGGGAGGGCCGCATGAGCAGTTCTTC.

This clonotype was observed at least ten times. This rearrangement joins TRBV11-2 to TRBJ2-3; unclear D gene. The germline V gene has CDR1 SGHAT and CDR2 FQNNGV. The CDR3 covers 14 residues. V was pared by 5 bases and J by 3 bases, with 12 bases between. CDR3 region: CASSPPQLTDTQYF. The DNA of the CDR3 is TGTGCCAGCAGCCCGCCCCAACTGACAGATACGCAGTATTTT. Full variable domain (outside the CDR3, taken from reference TRBV11-2 and TRBJ2-3): EAGVAQSPRYKIIEKRQSVAFWCNPISGHATLYWYQQILGQGPKLLIQFQNNGVVDDSQLPKDRFSAERLKGVDSTLKIQPAKLEDSAVYLCASSPPQLTDTQYFGPGTRLTVL.

This clonotype has just a few counts. The J gene is TRBJ1-4, the V gene TRBV2; D possibly corresponds to TRBD1 (5 bases). The V and J ends lost 7 bases and 3 bases respectively, with 18 bases between them. The CDR3 has 16 amino acids. Germline V gene sequence: CDR1 SNHLY, CDR2 FYNNEI. In DNA, the CDR3 is TGTGCCAGCATGCGAGCTAGGGGTTTTTCTAATGAAAAACTGTTTTTT. Amino acids: CASMRARGFSNEKLFF.

The table lists this clonotype with many counts. The chain has TRBV27 and TRBJ2-3, with 7 bases fitting TRBD1. Trimming cost V 8 bases and J 3 bases; bases outside gene matches: 14. The CDR3 is 16 amino acids. The germline gives CDR1 MNHEY, CDR2 SMNVEV (reference sequence). The CDR3: CASHPIPTGPTDTQYF. The DNA of the CDR3 is TGTGCCAGCCATCCTATCCCGACAGGGCCTACAGATACGCAGTATTTT.

The sample holds many counts of this clonotype. The chain has TRBV3-1 and TRBJ2-3; 7 bases align to TRBD2. Germline V gene lookup returns CDR1 LGHDT and CDR2 YNNKEL (reference sequence). The CDR3 runs to 17 residues. The junction had 10 bases not matched to a gene; V was cut back by 1 base and J by 3 bases. CDR3 loop: CASSQVVGAGATDTQYF. In DNA form, the CDR3 reads TGTGCCAGCAGCCAAGTTGTCGGGGCGGGAGCAACAGATACGCAGTATTTT.

This clonotype was seen repeatedly, ten times or more. J is TRBJ2-2 and V is TRBV5-1; a weak D match, TRBD1 (8 bases). Trimming stripped 4 bases from V and 5 bases from J, with 15 bases between. The CDR3 spans 15 residues. Germline values: CDR1 SGHRS, CDR2 YFSETQ. The CDR3 sequence: CASSADREGTGELFF. DNA of the CDR3: TGCGCCAGCAGCGCGGACAGGGAGGGAACCGGGGAGCTGTTTTTT.

This clonotype was seen repeatedly, ten times or more. CDR3 protein: CSAKAELDPYNEQFF. The CDR3 DNA reads TGCAGTGCTAAAGCCGAACTAGACCCCTACAATGAGCAGTTCTTC. The J gene is TRBJ2-1, the V gene TRBV20-1, with D possibly TRBD2 on 5 matching bases. The CDR3 has 15 residues. V gave up 4 bases and J gave up 2 bases, with 15 bases separating them. Germline CDR1 is DFQATT and CDR2 is SNEGSKA (reference sequence).

The chain uses TRBV19 and TRBJ1-2, with D perhaps TRBD1 (5 bases). Germline CDR1 and CDR2: LNHDA and SQIVND (reference sequence). The CDR3 contains 15 residues. Trimming cost V 5 bases and J 1 base, with 14 bases left between them. The CDR3 DNA sequence: TGTGCCAGTAGTTATTTTCCAGGGATTAACTATGGCTACACCTTC. Residues: CASSYFPGINYGYTF.

This clonotype has more than one count but fewer than ten. This chain links TRBV7-2 with TRBJ2-2, with 9 bases fitting TRBD2. Trimming removed 2 bases from V and 3 bases from J; junction bases left unmatched: 4. The CDR3 spans 16 residues. The germline V gene has CDR1 SGHTA and CDR2 FQGNSA. CDR3 amino acids: CASSLFSGSYTGELFF. CDR3 bases: TGTGCCAGCAGCTTATTTAGCGGGAGTTACACCGGGGAGCTGTTTTTT.

This clonotype appeared many times. The V and J genes are TRBV2 and TRBJ1-3; D is undetermined. V lost 2 bases to trimming and J lost 0 bases, with 8 bases between them. Germline loops: CDR1 SNHLY, CDR2 FYNNEI. CDR3 length: 15 residues. In nucleotides, the CDR3 is TGTGCCAGCAGTGAACAGGAACTCTCTGGAAACACCATATATTTT. Residues: CASSEQELSGNTIYF.

The genes are TRBV28 and TRBJ1-5; D unresolved. Deletions cut 6 bases from V and 4 bases from J, with 10 bases between. The CDR3 loop spans 13 amino acids. The germline V gene encodes CDR1 MDHEN and CDR2 SYDVKM. Here the CDR3 reads CASSRFENQPQHF. The CDR3 DNA reads as TGTGCCAGCAGCCGATTCGAAAATCAGCCCCAGCATTTT. The full variable domain, its missing parts supplied by reference TRBV28 and TRBJ1-5, is DVKVTQSSRYLVKRTGEKVFLECVQDMDHENMFWYRQDPGLGLRLIYFSYDVKMKEKGDIPEGYSVSREKKERFSLILESASTNQTSMYLCASSRFENQPQHFGDGTRLSIL.